The subject of this entry is one TCR beta chain. Its antigen is not known. The record originates from a study of graft-versus-host responses after intestinal transplantation. Study information: As for transplant type, recipients had multivisceral, liver-intestinal, or isolated intestinal grafts. Anti-thymocyte globulin was used for induction in all recipients, who then took tacrolimus and steroids for two to four years.

Whole-study results and caveats: Ileal or blood samples showed some GvH clones first, and such clones were also found in recipient marrow. Peak levels of circulating GvH clones tracked with early post-transplant HvG declines.

V trimming: 2 bases; J trimming: 4 bases; junction bases outside the gene matches: 9. This CDR3 spans 19 amino acids. In germline, CDR1 is SGDLS, CDR2 YYNGEE. Data came from immunoSEQ multiplex PCR; TCRdb stores just in-frame clones and leaves some out. Altogether tens of thousands of clones are present, 82% being singletons, with the ten largest covering roughly 0.7%. The TCR comes from a human donor who received an intestinal transplant. Sequencing was performed on unstimulated CD4+ T cells sorted from spleen or lymph node cells, taken before intestinal transplant. The chain employs TRBV9 and TRBJ2-1, with 16 bases matching TRBD2. The CDR3 DNA follows: TGTGCCAGCAGCGTTGCCCCGGGACTAGCGGGGGGGGAGTACAATGAGCAGTTCTTC. This codes for CASSVAPGLAGGEYNEQFF.